A selection of T cell receptor beta chains follows, all from one sample in a study of cytomegalovirus exposure and HLA in healthy donors. Sequenced by immunoSEQ multiplex PCR; TCRdb stores in-frame clones only, minus some. The sample has about 180,000 clones; about 77% are singletons. Specimen: PBMCs. The receptors shown here come from a man in his sixties in good health and CMV-seronegative. Both conserved end residues are trimmed from each CDR3. A row's size may be missing; if present it is once, few, many or a size class.

>TRBJ2-2|TRBV4-2|NA
ASSPSTTGELF
>TRBJ1-1|TRBV15|NA
ATSSKTGEGTEAF
>TRBJ2-1|TRBV5-4|NA
ASSFGTGVFYNEQF
>TRBJ1-2|TRBV9|NA
ASSKRLDGGYGYT
>TRBJ2-7|TRBV10-3|NA
ASTPGQIHYEQY
>TRBJ1-2|TRBV6-5|few
ASSSGTGSLWGYT
>TRBJ2-7|TRBV5-4|NA
ASSLGLAEYEQY
>TRBJ1-5|TRBV27|NA
ASSKNAAGSQPQH
>TRBJ1-5|TRBV29-1|NA
SVAGAYNQPQH
>TRBJ1-4|TRBV5-1|NA
ASSLGLANEKLF
>TRBJ2-5|TRBV6-5|NA
ASSLSGTEQETQY
>TRBJ2-7|TRBV7-9|NA
ASSSGVLTEQY
>TRBJ1-3|TRBV6-1|NA
ASSSDWYSGNTIY
>TRBJ2-7|TRBV6-1|few
ASSETLVFPYEQY
>TRBJ2-7|TRBV11-3|NA
ASSLDRGYEQY
>TRBJ1-4|TRBV5-1|few
ASSYDRGIEKLF
>TRBJ2-7|TRBV6-5|NA
ASRRSSHEQY
>TRBJ1-1|TRBV2|NA
ASSVRTGGTEAF
>TRBJ2-2|TRBV5-8|NA
ASTIEVAGNTGELF
>TRBJ2-7|TRBV19|few
ASSPRTGGLYEQY
>TRBJ2-7|TRBV7-2|few
ASSLALRRNYEQY
>TRBJ1-6|TRBV13|NA
ASSLMAGGNNSPLH
>TRBJ2-7|TRBV5-1|few
ASSPGAGGYEQY
>TRBJ1-6|TRBV6-5|NA
ASTATGPNSPLH
>TRBJ1-5|TRBV5-8|NA
ASSGKGANQPQH
>TRBJ2-5|TRBV4-1|NA
ASSQGLMETQY
>TRBJ2-7|TRBV2|NA
ASRREGTGGYEQY
>TRBJ2-2|TRBV9|NA
ASSDRLAGSTGELF
>TRBJ2-4|TRBV5-4|NA
ASTRQGFGLAKNIQY
>TRBJ2-7|TRBV27|NA
ASGLGGSEQY
>TRBJ1-2|TRBV5-4|NA
ASSLTENYGYT
>TRBJ2-1|TRBV5-4|once
ASSQTSGSIDNEQF
>TRBJ2-1|TRBV5-1|NA
ASSLGLAGGHSYNEQF
>TRBJ2-5|TRBV7-9|NA
ASSTGRGETQY
>TRBJ2-2|TRBV7-2|few
ASSADRTGELF
>TRBJ2-3|TRBV25-1|NA
ASSESGDWRTDTQY
>TRBJ1-5|TRBV6-1|few
ASITGTGHPQH
>TRBJ1-6|TRBV29-1|NA
SVQGVGTGSGSPLH
>TRBJ2-7|TRBV28|NA
ASSVRDRVHEQY
>NA|TRBV6-5|NA
ASSYLKGDEQY
>TRBJ2-1|TRBV19|NA
ASSSRTGGAANEQF